The T cell receptor (beta chain) under discussion was sequenced for a study of cytomegalovirus exposure and HLA in healthy donors. The CDR3 is 11 amino acids. V gave up 4 bases and J gave up 3 bases, with 6 bases separating them. CDR1 is DFQATT and CDR2 is SNEGSKA in the germline V gene (reference sequence). PCR used 60 Vbeta primers and 13 Jbeta primers. TCRdb keeps only in-frame clones here, not all; method: immunoSEQ multiplex PCR. Of some 150,000 clones detected, roughly 87% appear once; the ten largest clones hold about 0.9%. The chain links TRBV20-1 to TRBJ1-1; D is ambiguous. Sequencing was performed on PBMCs. This receptor was taken from a woman aged 25-40 years in good health and CMV-seronegative. Here the CDR3 reads CSAIRDTEAFF. As DNA, the CDR3 is TGCAGTGCTATTCGGGACACTGAAGCTTTCTTT.